This TCR beta chain came from a study of blood T cells in healthy people across ages. General observations from the study: Measured against age, TCR beta diversity per million T cells decreased in a roughly linear manner.

Alongside a J-beta primer mix, a sample-barcoded 5' primer served in a second PCR lasting roughly 7 to 12 cycles. TCRdb re-derived calls from the 5' RACE reads in MiXCR, one entry per CDR3 protein. Seen here are roughly 1,500,000 distinct CDR3 sequences, roughly 45% observed once, and the top ten hold roughly 7.9%. As concerns this clonotype: No antigen is known for it.

The trim removed 5 bases at V and 7 bases at J, leaving 9 bases unmatched. The CDR3 covers 15 residues. The germline V gene has CDR1 LGHDT and CDR2 YNNKEL (reference sequence). The receptor's source is a woman under 30 in good health. The chain is built from TRBV3-1 and TRBJ1-4, with 8 nucleotides matching TRBD1. Sequencing input: blood. The CDR3 loop reads CASSGPGGGSEKLFF. The CDR3 nucleotides are TGTGCCAGCAGCGGACCAGGGGGCGGGAGTGAAAAACTGTTTTTT.